This T cell receptor beta chain derives from a study of cytomegalovirus exposure and HLA in healthy donors. The PCR employed 60 Vbeta primers together with 13 Jbeta primers. TCRdb's copy holds only in-frame clones and misses some; the assay was immunoSEQ multiplex PCR. This repertoire shows approximately 160,000 clones, approximately 88% found once; its top ten account for 0.35% to 0.45%. Germline V CDR1 and CDR2: SGHRS, YFSETQ. The V end lost 0 bases, the J end lost 3 bases, and 10 bases lay between the germline ends. The CDR3 contains 15 residues. The receptor was derived from a boy aged 2 to 10 in good health and CMV-seronegative. The chain employs TRBV5-1 and TRBJ2-1; the D gene is possibly TRBD2 (5 bases). Sequenced: PBMCs. The CDR3 DNA reads TGCGCCAGCAGCTTGGTAGCGAGAGACTACAATGAGCAGTTCTTC. Translating gives CASSLVARDYNEQFF.